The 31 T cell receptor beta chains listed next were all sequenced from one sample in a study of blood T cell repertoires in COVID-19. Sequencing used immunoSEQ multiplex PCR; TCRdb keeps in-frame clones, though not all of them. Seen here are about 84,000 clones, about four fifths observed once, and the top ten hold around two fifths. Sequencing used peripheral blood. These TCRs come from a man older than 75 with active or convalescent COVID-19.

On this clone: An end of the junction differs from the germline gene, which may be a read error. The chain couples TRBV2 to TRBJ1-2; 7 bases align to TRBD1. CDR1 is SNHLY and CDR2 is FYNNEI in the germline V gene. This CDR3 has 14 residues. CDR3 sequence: CASTEGQFNYGYTF. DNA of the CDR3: TGTGCCAGCACCGAGGGACAGTTCAACTATGGTTACACCTTC.

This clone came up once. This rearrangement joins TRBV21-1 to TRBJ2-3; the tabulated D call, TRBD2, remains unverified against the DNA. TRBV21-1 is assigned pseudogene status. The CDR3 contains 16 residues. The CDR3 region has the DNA TGTGCCAGCAGCGCTGGGCGGGGGGACCGCACAGATACGCAGTATTTT. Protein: CASSAGRGDRTDTQYF.

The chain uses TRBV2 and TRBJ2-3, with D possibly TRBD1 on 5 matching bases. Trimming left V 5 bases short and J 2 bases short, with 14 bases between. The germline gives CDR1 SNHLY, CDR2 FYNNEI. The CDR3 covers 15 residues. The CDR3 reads CASSTRQIPTDTQYF. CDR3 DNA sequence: TGTGCCAGCAGTACAAGACAGATTCCCACAGATACGCAGTATTTT.

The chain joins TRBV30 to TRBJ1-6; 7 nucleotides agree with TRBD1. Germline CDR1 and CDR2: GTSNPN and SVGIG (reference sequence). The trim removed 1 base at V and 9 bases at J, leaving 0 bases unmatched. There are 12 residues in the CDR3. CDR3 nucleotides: TGTGCCTGGAGTGACAGGGGTTCACCCCTCCACTTT. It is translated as CAWSDRGSPLHF. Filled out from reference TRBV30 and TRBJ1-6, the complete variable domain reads SQTIHQWPATLVQPVGSPLSLECTVEGTSNPNLYWYRQAAGRGLQLLFYSVGIGQISSEVPQNLSASRPQDRQFILSSKKLLLSDSGFYLCAWSDRGSPLHFGNGTRLTVT.

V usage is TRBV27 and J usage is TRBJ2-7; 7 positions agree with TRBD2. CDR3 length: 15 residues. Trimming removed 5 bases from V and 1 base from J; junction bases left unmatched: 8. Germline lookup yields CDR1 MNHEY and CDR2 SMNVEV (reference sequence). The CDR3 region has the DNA TGTGCCAGCAGTCCAGGCGCCGGGAGGTCCTACGAGCAGTACTTC. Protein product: CASSPGAGRSYEQYF.

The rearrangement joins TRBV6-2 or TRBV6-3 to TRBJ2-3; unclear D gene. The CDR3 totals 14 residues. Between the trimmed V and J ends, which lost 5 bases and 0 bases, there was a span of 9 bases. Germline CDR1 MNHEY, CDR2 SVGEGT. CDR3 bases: TGTGCCAGCAGTCCCGTAACTAGCACAGATACGCAGTATTTT. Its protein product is CASSPVTSTDTQYF.

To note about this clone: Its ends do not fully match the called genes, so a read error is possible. CDR3 sequence reads: CASSLFPEDTQYF. DNA for the CDR3: TGTGCTAGCAGCTTATTCCCAGAAGATACGCAGTATTTT. This chain links TRBV7-7 with TRBJ2-3; D ambiguous. The CDR3 length is 13 residues. Per the germline V gene, CDR1 is SSHAT and CDR2 is FNYEAQ (reference sequence).

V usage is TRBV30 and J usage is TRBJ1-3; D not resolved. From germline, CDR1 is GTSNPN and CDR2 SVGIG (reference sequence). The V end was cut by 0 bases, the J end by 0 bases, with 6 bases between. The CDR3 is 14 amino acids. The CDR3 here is CAWSVLISGNTIYF. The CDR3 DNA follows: TGTGCCTGGAGTGTACTAATCTCTGGAAACACCATATATTTT.

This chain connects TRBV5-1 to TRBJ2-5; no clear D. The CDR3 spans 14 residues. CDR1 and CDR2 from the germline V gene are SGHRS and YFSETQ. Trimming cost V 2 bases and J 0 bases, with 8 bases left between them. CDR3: CASSFIGYQETQYF. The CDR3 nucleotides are TGCGCCAGCAGCTTCATCGGGTACCAAGAGACCCAGTACTTC.

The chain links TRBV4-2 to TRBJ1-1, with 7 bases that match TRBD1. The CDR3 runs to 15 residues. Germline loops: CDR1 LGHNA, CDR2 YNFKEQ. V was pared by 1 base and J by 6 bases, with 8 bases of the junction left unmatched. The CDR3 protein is CASSQGQGGRAEAFF. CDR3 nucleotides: TGTGCCAGCAGCCAAGGACAGGGCGGTCGCGCTGAAGCTTTCTTT.

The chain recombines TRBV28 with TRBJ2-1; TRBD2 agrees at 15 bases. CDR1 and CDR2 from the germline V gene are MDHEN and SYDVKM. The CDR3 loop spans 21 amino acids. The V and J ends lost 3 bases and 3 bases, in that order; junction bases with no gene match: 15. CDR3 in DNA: TGTGCCAGCAGTTTCCCCACAGCCGGACTAGCGGGAGGGCCTCTCTACAATGAGCAGTTCTTC. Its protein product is CASSFPTAGLAGGPLYNEQFF.

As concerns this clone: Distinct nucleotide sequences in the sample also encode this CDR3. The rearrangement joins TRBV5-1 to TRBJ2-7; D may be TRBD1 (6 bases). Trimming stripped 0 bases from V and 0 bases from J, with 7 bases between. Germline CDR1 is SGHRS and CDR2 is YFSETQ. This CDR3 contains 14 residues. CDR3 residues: CASSLEDSSYEQYF. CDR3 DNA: TGCGCCAGCAGCTTGGAGGACAGCTCCTACGAGCAGTACTTC.

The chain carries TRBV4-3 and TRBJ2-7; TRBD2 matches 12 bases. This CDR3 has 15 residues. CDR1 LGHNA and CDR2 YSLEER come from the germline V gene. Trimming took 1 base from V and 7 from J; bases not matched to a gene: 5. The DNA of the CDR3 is TGCGCCAGCAGCCAAGCAGGGACTAGCGGGCAAGAGCAGTACTTC. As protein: CASSQAGTSGQEQYF.

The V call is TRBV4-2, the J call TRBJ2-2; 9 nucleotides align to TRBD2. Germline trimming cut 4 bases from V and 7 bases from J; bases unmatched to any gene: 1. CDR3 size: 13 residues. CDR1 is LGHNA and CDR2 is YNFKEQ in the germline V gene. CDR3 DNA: TGTGCCAGCAGCCGAGCGGGAGGCGGGGAGCTGTTTTTT. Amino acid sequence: CASSRAGGGELFF.

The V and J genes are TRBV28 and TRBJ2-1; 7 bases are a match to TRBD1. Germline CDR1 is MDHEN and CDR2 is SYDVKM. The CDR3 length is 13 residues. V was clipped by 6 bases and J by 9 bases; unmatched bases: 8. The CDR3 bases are TGTGCCAGCAGCCAGGGGGTCAGGACTGAGCAGTTCTTC. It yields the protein CASSQGVRTEQFF.

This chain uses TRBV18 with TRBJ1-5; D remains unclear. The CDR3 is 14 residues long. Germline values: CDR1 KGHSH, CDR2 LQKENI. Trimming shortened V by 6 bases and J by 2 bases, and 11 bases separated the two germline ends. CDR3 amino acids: CASSGSGGNQPQHF. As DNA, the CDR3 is TGTGCCAGCTCGGGGAGCGGGGGCAATCAGCCCCAGCATTTT.

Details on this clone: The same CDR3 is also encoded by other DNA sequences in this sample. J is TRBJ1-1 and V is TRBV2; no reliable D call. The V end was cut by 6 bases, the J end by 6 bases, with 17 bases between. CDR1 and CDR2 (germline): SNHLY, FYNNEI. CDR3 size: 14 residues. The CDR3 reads CASRRDRVSAEAFF. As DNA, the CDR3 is TGTGCCAGCAGGAGGGATAGGGTAAGCGCTGAAGCTTTCTTT.

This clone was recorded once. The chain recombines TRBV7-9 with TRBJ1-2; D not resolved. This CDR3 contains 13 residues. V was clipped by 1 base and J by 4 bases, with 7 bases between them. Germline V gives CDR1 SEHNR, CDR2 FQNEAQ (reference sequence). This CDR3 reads CASSLEQSYGYTF. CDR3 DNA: TGTGCCAGCAGCTTAGAACAGTCCTATGGCTACACCTTC.

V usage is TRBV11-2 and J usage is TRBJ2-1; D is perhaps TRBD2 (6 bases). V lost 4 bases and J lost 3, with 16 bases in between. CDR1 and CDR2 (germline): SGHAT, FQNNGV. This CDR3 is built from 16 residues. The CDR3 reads CASSSYLAWDYNEQFF. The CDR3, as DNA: TGTGCCAGCAGCTCCTATCTAGCGTGGGACTACAATGAGCAGTTCTTC.

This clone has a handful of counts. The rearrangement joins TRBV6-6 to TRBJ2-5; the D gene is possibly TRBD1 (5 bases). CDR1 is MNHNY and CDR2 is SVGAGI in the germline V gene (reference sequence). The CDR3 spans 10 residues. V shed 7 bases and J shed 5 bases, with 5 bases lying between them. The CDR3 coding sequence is TGTGCCAGCAAGGGGGAGACCCAGTACTTC. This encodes CASKGETQYF.

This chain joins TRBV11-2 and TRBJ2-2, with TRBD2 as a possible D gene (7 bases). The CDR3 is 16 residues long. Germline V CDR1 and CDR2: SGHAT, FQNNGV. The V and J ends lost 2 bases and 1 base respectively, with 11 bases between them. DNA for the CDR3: TGTGCCAGCAGCTTACGCGGGGGCTGGAACACCGGGGAGCTGTTTTTT. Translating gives CASSLRGGWNTGELFF.

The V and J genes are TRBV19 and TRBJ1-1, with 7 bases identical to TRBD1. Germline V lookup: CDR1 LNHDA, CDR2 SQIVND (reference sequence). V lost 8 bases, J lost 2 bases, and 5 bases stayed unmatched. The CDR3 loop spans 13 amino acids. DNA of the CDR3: TGTGCCAGTTCGGGACAGTACAACACTGAAGCTTTCTTT. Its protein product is CASSGQYNTEAFF.

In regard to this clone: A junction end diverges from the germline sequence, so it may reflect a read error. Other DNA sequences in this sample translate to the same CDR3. The CDR3 sequence is CASSEFPSSYNSPLHF. The CDR3 coding sequence is TGCGCCAGCAGTGAATTTCCGAGCTCCTATAATTCACCCCTCCACTTT. V is TRBV25-1 and J is TRBJ1-6; no firm D call. CDR3 length: 16 residues. Germline lookup yields CDR1 MGHDK and CDR2 SYGVNS.

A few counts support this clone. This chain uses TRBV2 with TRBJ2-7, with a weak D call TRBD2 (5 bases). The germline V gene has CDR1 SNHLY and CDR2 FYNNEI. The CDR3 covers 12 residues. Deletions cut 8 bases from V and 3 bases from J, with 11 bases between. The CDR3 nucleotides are TGTGCCAGCGGTAGCGAACACTACGAGCAGTACTTC. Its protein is CASGSEHYEQYF. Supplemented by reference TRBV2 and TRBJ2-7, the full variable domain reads EPEVTQTPSHQVTQMGQEVILRCVPISNHLYFYWYRQILGQKVEFLVSFYNNEISEKSEIFDDQFSVERPDGSNFTLKIRSTKLEDSAMYFCASGSEHYEQYFGPGTRLTVT.

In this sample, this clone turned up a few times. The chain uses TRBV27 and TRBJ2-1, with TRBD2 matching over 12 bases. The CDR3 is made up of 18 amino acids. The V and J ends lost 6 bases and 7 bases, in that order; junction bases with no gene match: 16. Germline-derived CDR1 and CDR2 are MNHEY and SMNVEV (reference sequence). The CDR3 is CASRTGLAGSGVWNEQFF. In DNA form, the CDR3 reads TGTGCCAGCAGAACAGGACTAGCGGGAAGTGGGGTATGGAATGAGCAGTTCTTC.

CDR3 DNA sequence: TGTGCCAGCAGCGTGGGTTACGTTTGGGGGCGGATTAGCGCAGATACGCAGTATTTT. Translating it yields CASSVGYVWGRISADTQYF. The rearrangement joins TRBV5-5 to TRBJ2-3, with a possible D match to TRBD1 (6 bases). The CDR3 has 19 residues. Looked up from germline, CDR1 is SGHKS and CDR2 is YYEKEE (reference sequence). V was cut by 4 bases and J by 4 bases, with 28 bases left in between.

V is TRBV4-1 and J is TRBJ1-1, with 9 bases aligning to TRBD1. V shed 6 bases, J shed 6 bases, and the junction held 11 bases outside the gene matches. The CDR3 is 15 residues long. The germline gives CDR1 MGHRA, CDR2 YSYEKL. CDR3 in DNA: TGCGCCAGCAGAATCCCGGGACAGGGAGTCGCTGAAGCTTTCTTT. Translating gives CASRIPGQGVAEAFF.

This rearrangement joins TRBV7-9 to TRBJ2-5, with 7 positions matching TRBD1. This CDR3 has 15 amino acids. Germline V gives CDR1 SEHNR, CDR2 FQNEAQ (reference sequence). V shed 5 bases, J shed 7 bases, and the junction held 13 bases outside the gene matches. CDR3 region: CASSPRTGTDATQYF. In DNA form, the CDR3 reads TGTGCCAGCAGCCCCCGGACCGGGACAGACGCGACCCAGTACTTC.

The CDR3 reads CASTSLRGTEAFF. As DNA, the CDR3 is TGTGCCAGCACATCCCTGAGGGGGACTGAAGCTTTCTTT. The J gene is TRBJ1-1, the V gene TRBV12-3 or TRBV12-4; D may be TRBD1 (6 bases). The CDR3 contains 13 residues. Trimming removed 7 bases from V and 5 bases from J, with 14 bases in between.

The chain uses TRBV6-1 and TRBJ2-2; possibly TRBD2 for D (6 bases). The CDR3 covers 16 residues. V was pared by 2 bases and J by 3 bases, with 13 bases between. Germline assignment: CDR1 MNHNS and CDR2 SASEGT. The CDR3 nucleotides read TGTGCCAGCAGTGAAACCTGGAGGGGCGACACCGGGGAGCTGTTTTTT. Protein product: CASSETWRGDTGELFF.

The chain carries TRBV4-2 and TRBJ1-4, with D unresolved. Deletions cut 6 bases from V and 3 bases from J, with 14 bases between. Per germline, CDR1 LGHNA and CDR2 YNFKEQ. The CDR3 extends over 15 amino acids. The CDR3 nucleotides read TGTGCCAGCAGGCGTAGTCCCGGGGCTAATGAAAAACTGTTTTTT. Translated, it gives CASRRSPGANEKLFF.